The 21 T cell receptor beta chains below were found in one sample sequenced in a study of T cells in Graves' hyperthyroidism and ophthalmopathy (dated by TCRdb to the late 2010s). The library was generated by multiplex PCR. TCRdb names Illumina HiSeq 2000 as the instrument used. The TCR beta CDR3 regions were amplified from RNA transcripts. For the first round of RT-PCR on the TCR CDR3, the HTBI primer set was used together with the Qiagen OneStep RT-PCR kit. In TCRdb, the public reads were trimmed at Q25 with fastp and aligned with MiXCR, with productive beta chains retained. Rows matching on CDR3 protein sequence are summarized as one entry with the most common DNA and genes. The sample table holds approximately 95,000 distinct CDR3 sequences, of which around 42% were seen once. The top ten hold approximately 10% of the sample. The sequenced sample was peripheral blood or thyroid tissue (not recorded which). The receptors here all came from a woman aged 25 to 39 with Graves' hyperthyroidism.

This clonotype occurred many times. CDR3 sequence: CASSERVWGGTEAFF. The CDR3 DNA follows: TGTGCCAGCAGTGAAAGGGTTTGGGGTGGGACTGAAGCTTTCTTT. The chain employs TRBV6-1 and TRBJ1-1; D gene ambiguous. V was shortened by 2 bases and J by 5 bases, with 15 bases between the two germline ends. Germline CDR1 is MNHNS and CDR2 is SASEGT. The CDR3 runs to 15 residues.

This clonotype appeared many times. The V call is TRBV28, the J call TRBJ2-7; D may be TRBD1 (6 bases). Trimming cost V 6 bases and J 4 bases, with 10 bases left between them. Germline V gene sequence: CDR1 MDHEN, CDR2 SYDVKM. The CDR3 is 12 residues long. CDR3 in DNA: TGTGCCAGCAGACCTACAGGGTACGAGCAGTACTTC. Protein product: CASRPTGYEQYF. Using reference TRBV28 and TRBJ2-7 for the parts outside the CDR3, the full variable domain is DVKVTQSSRYLVKRTGEKVFLECVQDMDHENMFWYRQDPGLGLRLIYFSYDVKMKEKGDIPEGYSVSREKKERFSLILESASTNQTSMYLCASRPTGYEQYFGPGTRLTVT.

Comments on this clonotype: A much larger clone lies a single base off, so this may be a read error. Since no conserved phenylalanine or tryptophan closes the CDR3, a read error is the likely cause. The V gene is TRBV12-3 or TRBV12-4, the J gene TRBJ1-1, with D hard to call. There are 13 residues in the CDR3. V was pared by 4 bases and J by 4 bases, with 10 bases between. DNA for the CDR3: TGTGCCAGCAGTTCGGACTGGGGCACTGAAGCTTTCTAT. Its translation: CASSSDWGTEAFY.

The sample holds many counts of this clonotype. The chain combines TRBV4-1 with TRBJ1-5; tentatively, D is TRBD1 (6 bases). Germline CDR1 reads MGHRA; CDR2 reads YSYEKL. This CDR3 is 16 amino acids long. V lost 0 bases, J lost 6 bases, and 15 bases lay in between. The CDR3 here is CASSQEGRGFGQPQHF. Written as DNA, the CDR3 is TGCGCCAGCAGCCAAGAGGGCAGGGGTTTCGGTCAGCCCCAGCATTTT.

This clonotype occurred many times. A much larger clone is a single base away; this may be a read error. This chain links TRBV25-1 with TRBJ2-3; possibly TRBD1 or TRBD2 for D (5 bases each). The CDR3 length is 16 residues. The germline CDR1 and CDR2 sequences are MGHDK and SYGVNS. The CDR3 DNA is TGTGCCAGCAGCCAGGGAGTGGAAACCTTCACAGATACGCGGTATTTT. Translated, it gives CASSQGVETFTDTRYF.

This chain uses TRBV7-9 with TRBJ2-5, with 7 bases aligning to TRBD2. Unmatched junction bases numbered 8, after V lost 3 bases and J lost 4 bases. CDR3 length: 15 residues. Looked up from germline, CDR1 is SEHNR and CDR2 is FQNEAQ (reference sequence). CDR3 sequence (DNA): TGTGCCAGCAGCTTGGGGGGGTTCCCGTCAGAGACCCAGTACTTC. It translates to CASSLGGFPSETQYF. The full variable domain, rest sourced from reference TRBV7-9 and TRBJ2-5, is DTGVSQNPRHKITKRGQNVTFRCDPISEHNRLYWYRQTLGQGPEFLTYFQNEAQLEKSRLLSDRFSAERPKGSFSTLEIQRTEQGDSAMYLCASSLGGFPSETQYFGPGTRLLVL.

The CDR3: CASRQGAVSYEQYF. The CDR3 nucleotides read TGTGCCAGCAGGCAGGGGGCGGTATCCTACGAGCAGTACTTC. The V and J genes are TRBV5-4 and TRBJ2-7, with TRBD1 matching over 8 bases. V gave up 5 bases and J gave up 1 base; unmatched junction bases: 5. The CDR3 is 14 amino acids. Looked up from germline, CDR1 is SGHNT and CDR2 is YYREEE (reference sequence).

On this clonotype itself: No conserved phenylalanine or tryptophan ends this CDR3, so it is likely a read error. This chain joins TRBV24-1 and TRBJ2-5; no definite D call. CDR1 KGHDR and CDR2 SFDVKD come from the germline V gene. The CDR3 loop spans 12 amino acids. Trimming left V 5 bases short and J 5 bases short, with 8 bases between. In nucleotides, the CDR3 is TGTGCCACCAGTGGGGATGTCGAGACCCAGTACCTC. Translated, it gives CATSGDVETQYL.

The chain carries TRBV20-1 and TRBJ2-3, with D possibly TRBD1 on 6 matching bases. The CDR3 totals 16 residues. The V gene's germline CDR1 is DFQATT and CDR2 SNEGSKA (reference sequence). With 4 bases removed from V and 6 bases from J, the gap between germline ends came to 23 bases. The DNA of the CDR3 is TGCAGTGCTATAAGGTCAGGGGACCACCTCGGGGATACGCAGTATTTT. Its translation is CSAIRSGDHLGDTQYF.

This clonotype was detected many times. The V and J genes are TRBV19 and TRBJ2-7; 10 bases line up with TRBD1. The CDR3 consists of 15 residues. Unmatched junction bases numbered 7, after V lost 5 bases and J lost 3 bases. Germline CDR1 and CDR2: LNHDA and SQIVND (reference sequence). The CDR3 spells CASSLTGGAFYEQYF. CDR3 DNA: TGTGCCAGTAGTCTGACAGGGGGCGCTTTCTACGAGCAGTACTTC.

This clonotype was counted ten times or more. V usage is TRBV9 and J usage is TRBJ2-7, with D perhaps TRBD2 (6 bases). The germline V and J ends were trimmed by 3 bases and 5 bases, with 12 bases remaining between them. The germline CDR1 and CDR2 sequences are SGDLS and YYNGEE. The CDR3 loop spans 13 amino acids. The CDR3 bases are TGTGCCAGCAGCGCCGCTTGGGGGGACGAGCAGTACTTC. Translated, it gives CASSAAWGDEQYF.

This chain connects TRBV7-2 to TRBJ1-4, with 10 bases lining up with TRBD1. This CDR3 region has 15 residues. The ends lost 5 bases at V and 8 bases at J; junction bases unmatched: 8. Germline loops: CDR1 SGHTA, CDR2 FQGNSA. The CDR3 DNA sequence: TGTGCCAGCAGCGTACGACAGGGGGCGAAGGAAAAACTGTTTTTT. Its protein product is CASSVRQGAKEKLFF.

This clonotype was seen repeatedly, ten times or more. One end of the junction does not line up with germline, which may come from a read error. This chain connects TRBV19 to TRBJ2-3; D is uncertain. This CDR3 comprises 14 residues. Germline V gene lookup returns CDR1 LNHDA and CDR2 SQIVND (reference sequence). CDR3 sequence reads: CASSIGRPADTQYF. In DNA form, the CDR3 reads TGTGCCAGTAGTATCGGACGACCGGCGGATACGCAATATTTT.

Details on this clonotype: An end of the junction differs from the germline gene, which may be a read error. The chain recombines TRBV15 with TRBJ2-7, with D possibly matching TRBD1 (5 bases). The CDR3 runs to 13 residues. Germline-derived CDR1 and CDR2 are LNHNV and YYDKDF (reference sequence). In DNA, the CDR3 is TGTGCCACCGGCAGAGAGACAGATTACGAGCAGTACTTC. Translating gives CATGRETDYEQYF.

This clonotype is a singleton in its sample. This chain links TRBV7-9 with TRBJ2-7; 8 bases fit TRBD1. The CDR3 extends over 13 amino acids. Germline CDR1 SEHNR, CDR2 FQNEAQ (reference sequence). Losses at the gene ends were 5 bases for V and 6 bases for J; bases not matched to a gene: 6. CDR3 in amino acids: CASSHGQGSEQYF. CDR3 nucleotide sequence: TGTGCCAGCAGCCACGGACAGGGCTCCGAGCAGTACTTC.

This clonotype was counted ten times or more. V usage is TRBV5-1 and J usage is TRBJ2-2; D possibly corresponds to TRBD2 (5 bases). Deletions cut 0 bases from V and 1 base from J, with 10 bases between. The germline V gene encodes CDR1 SGHRS and CDR2 YFSETQ. The CDR3 spans 16 residues. CDR3 region: CASSLAGRGNTGELFF. The CDR3 DNA reads as TGCGCCAGCAGCTTGGCCGGCCGGGGGAACACCGGGGAGCTGTTTTTT.

At least ten counts were recorded for this clonotype. The V and J genes are TRBV28 and TRBJ2-2; D is ambiguous. The CDR3 totals 12 residues. The V gene lost 3 bases and the J gene lost 9 bases, with 8 bases spanning the gap. Per germline, CDR1 MDHEN and CDR2 SYDVKM. CDR3 coding DNA: TGTGCCAGCAGTTTTCTAGGTCGGGAGCTGTTTTTT. This translates into CASSFLGRELFF.

The chain is built from TRBV30 and TRBJ1-3; D is uncertain. This CDR3 comprises 15 residues. Deletions cut 0 bases from V and 0 bases from J, with 9 bases between. CDR1 is GTSNPN, CDR2 SVGIG, per germline (reference sequence). The CDR3 DNA sequence: TGTGCCTGGAGTGTAGGCATTCACTCTGGAAACACCATATATTTT. It encodes CAWSVGIHSGNTIYF.

This clonotype was counted many times. V and J are TRBV2 and TRBJ2-3; tentatively, D is TRBD1 (5 bases). From germline, CDR1 is SNHLY and CDR2 FYNNEI. The CDR3 sequence is 14 residues long. The germline V and J ends were trimmed by 0 bases and 1 base, with 5 bases remaining between them. The CDR3, as DNA: TGTGCCAGCAGTGAAGCGGGGCGCACAGATACGCAGTATTTT. Translation gives CASSEAGRTDTQYF. Using reference TRBV2 and TRBJ2-3 for the parts outside the CDR3, the full variable domain is EPEVTQTPSHQVTQMGQEVILRCVPISNHLYFYWYRQILGQKVEFLVSFYNNEISEKSEIFDDQFSVERPDGSNFTLKIRSTKLEDSAMYFCASSEAGRTDTQYFGPGTRLTVL.

V usage is TRBV2 and J usage is TRBJ2-7; 7 bases map to TRBD2. The CDR3 extends over 13 amino acids. J gave up 1 base and V 9 bases, and 6 bases lay outside the gene matches. CDR1 and CDR2 from the germline V gene are SNHLY and FYNNEI. The CDR3 coding sequence is TGTGCCAGTGGGGAGGGAGGTTCCTACGAGCAGTACTTC. As protein: CASGEGGSYEQYF.

The gene calls are TRBV10-3 and TRBJ2-2; 12 bases match TRBD2. The junction had 9 bases not matched to a gene; V was cut back by 11 bases and J by 5 bases. The CDR3 consists of 15 residues. Germline CDR1 ENHRY, CDR2 SYGVKD. The CDR3 coding sequence is TGTGCCGCCGCCTCCGGACTAGCGGGAACCGGGGAGCTGTTTTTT. Translated, it gives CAAASGLAGTGELFF.